This T cell receptor beta chain came from a study of T cells in Graves' hyperthyroidism and ophthalmopathy. The CDR3 covers 14 residues. This clonotype was seen ten or more times. Its antigen is unidentified. RNA transcripts gave rise to amplified TCR beta CDR3 regions. The TCR CDR3 first-round RT-PCR relied on the HTBI primer set. TCRdb re-called the multiplex PCR reads through MiXCR, storing one row per CDR3 protein. The sample has around 600,000 distinct CDR3 sequences; approximately 15% are singletons. Patients aged 18 to 65 had newly diagnosed hyperthyroidism lasting under 2 months. Any patient presenting with uncontrolled infection, other autoimmune disease, pregnancy or lactation was left out. Orbital computed tomography, thyroid ultrasound, serum thyroxine and TRAb, and clinical symptoms together informed the diagnoses. Study-wide points: Ophthalmopathy and stable hyperthyroidism were separated by a 13 V-J model.

The material sequenced was blood. This sequence originates from a woman in her twenties or thirties with Graves' hyperthyroidism. The gene calls are TRBV3-2 and TRBJ2-7. TRBV3-2 is flagged as a pseudogene. The CDR3 DNA reads TGTGCCAGCAGCCAAGACCTCGGGAGTTACGAGCAGTACTTC. It yields the protein CASSQDLGSYEQYF.